The TCR beta chain described here comes from a study of cytomegalovirus exposure and HLA in healthy donors. It was with 60 Vbeta and 13 Jbeta primers that the PCR ran. Assay: immunoSEQ multiplex PCR; the TCRdb copy retains only in-frame clones and omits some. The sample has 90,000 to 100,000 clones, about 74% seen once. This clone ranks as medium-sized. The antigen remains undetermined. Germline values: CDR1 SNHLY, CDR2 FYNNEI. The V end lost 3 bases, the J end lost 8 bases, and 7 bases lay between the germline ends. This CDR3 spans 11 amino acids. Points from the study as a whole: For TCR beta chains, V- and J-gene trimming was later linked to a missense DCLRE1C variant.

Unrecorded immune exposures were likely, despite nominal health at sampling. This TCR was sampled from a female donor in good health and CMV-seronegative. Sequenced material: PBMCs. The V call is TRBV2, the J call TRBJ1-2, with D hard to call. The CDR3 protein is CASSEGSGYTF. The CDR3 DNA reads TGTGCCAGCAGTGAGGGCAGCGGCTACACCTTC. Using reference TRBV2 and TRBJ1-2 for the parts outside the CDR3, the full variable domain is EPEVTQTPSHQVTQMGQEVILRCVPISNHLYFYWYRQILGQKVEFLVSFYNNEISEKSEIFDDQFSVERPDGSNFTLKIRSTKLEDSAMYFCASSEGSGYTFGSGTRLTVV.